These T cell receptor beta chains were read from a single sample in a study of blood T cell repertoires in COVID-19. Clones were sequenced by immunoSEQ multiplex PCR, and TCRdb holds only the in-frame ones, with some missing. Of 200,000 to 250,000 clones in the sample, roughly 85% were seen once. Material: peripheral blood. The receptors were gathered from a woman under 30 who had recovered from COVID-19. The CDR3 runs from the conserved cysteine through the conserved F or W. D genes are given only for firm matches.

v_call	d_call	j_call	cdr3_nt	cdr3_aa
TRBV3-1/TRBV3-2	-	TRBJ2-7	TGTGCCAGCAGCCAAGGCCTAGCTTTGTACGAGCAGTACTTC	CASSQGLALYEQYF
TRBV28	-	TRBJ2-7	TGTGCCAGCAGTTTAACAGGGATGGATATCTCCTACGAGCAGTACTTC	CASSLTGMDISYEQYF
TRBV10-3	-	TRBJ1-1	TGTGCCATCATGTGGCAGGGGAACACTGAAGCTTTCTTT	CAIMWQGNTEAFF
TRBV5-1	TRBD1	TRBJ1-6	TGCGCCAGCAGCACCGAGGGACAGGGTTATTATAATTCACCCCTCCACTTT	CASSTEGQGYYNSPLHF
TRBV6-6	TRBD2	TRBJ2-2	TGTGCCAGCAGTTACGGGAGGGCCGATACCGGGGAGCTGTTTTTT	CASSYGRADTGELFF
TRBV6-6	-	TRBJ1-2	TGTGCCAGCAGTTCCAACAGCAAGATGTTGATAGATGGCTACACCTTC	CASSSNSKMLIDGYTF
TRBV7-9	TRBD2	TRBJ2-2	TGTGCCAGCAGCTTCGGGAGGGCCACCGGGGAGCTGTTTTTT	CASSFGRATGELFF
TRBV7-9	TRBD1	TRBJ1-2	TGTGCCAGCACCCAAGGACAGGGGCAGGCTGGCTACACCTTC	CASTQGQGQAGYTF
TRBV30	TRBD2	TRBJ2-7	TGTGCCTGGTCCCGGGAGGGCTCCCACGAGCAGTACTTC	CAWSREGSHEQYF
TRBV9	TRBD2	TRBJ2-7	TGTGCCAGCAGCCCCAGGACTAGCGGGAGCTACGAGCAGTACTTC	CASSPRTSGSYEQYF